A selection of T cell receptor beta chains follows, all from one sample in a study of blood T cell repertoires in COVID-19. Repertoires were generated with immunoSEQ multiplex PCR, while TCRdb's copy carries only in-frame clones and drops some. The sample holds just under 350,000 clones, roughly 86% seen once. The material sequenced was peripheral blood. The source of these receptors is a woman aged 70-85 years with COVID-19, enrolled during active disease. CDR3s include the opening cysteine and the closing phenylalanine or tryptophan. Fields, in order: clone size, V gene, D gene, J gene, CDR3 DNA, CDR3 protein. The D gene is left open where the match is weak. Not all rows give a size; the values are once, few, many and, for expanded clones, a class.

NA	TRBV30	NA	TRBJ1-3	TGTGCCTGGAGTGGGGCCTCTGGAAACACCATATATTTT	CAWSGASGNTIYF
NA	TRBV5-4	NA	TRBJ2-7	TGTGCCAGCAGTCAGACAGGCCAACCCTCCTACGAGCAGTACTTC	CASSQTGQPSYEQYF
NA	TRBV11-2	TRBD1	TRBJ1-1	TGTGCCAGCAGCTTGGAGAGGGGGCGCGCCACTGAAGCTTTCTTT	CASSLERGRATEAFF
NA	TRBV7-9	TRBD2	TRBJ2-1	TGTGCCAGCAGCTTCGTAGAAGCGGGGCCGAATGAGCAGTTCTTC	CASSFVEAGPNEQFF
NA	TRBV6-1	TRBD1	TRBJ2-7	TGTGCCAGCAGTGAAGTAGGGGGCTGGTACGAGCAGTACTTC	CASSEVGGWYEQYF
few	TRBV19	NA	TRBJ1-1	TGTGCCAGTAGTATCTGGAACACTGAAGCTTTCTTT	CASSIWNTEAFF
NA	TRBV5-1	TRBD1	TRBJ2-7	TGCGCCACTGATTTAAGACAGGGATGGGGACAGTACTTC	CATDLRQGWGQYF
NA	TRBV3-1/TRBV3-2	NA	TRBJ1-1	TGTGCCAGCAGCCAAGAGAGGGAAGGATACACTGAAGCTTTCTTT	CASSQEREGYTEAFF
once	TRBV7-9	NA	TRBJ2-2	TGTGCCAGCAGCCCCCGACGGAGTAACACCGGGGAGCTGTTTTTT	CASSPRRSNTGELFF
once	TRBV28	NA	TRBJ2-2	TGTGCCAGCAGTTTACCCCGGGGTTCCGGGGAGCTGTTTTTT	CASSLPRGSGELFF
NA	TRBV19	TRBD1	TRBJ2-5	TGTGCCAGTACTGGGACAGGGGGTGAGACCCAGTACTTC	CASTGTGGETQYF
NA	TRBV6-5	NA	TRBJ2-2	TGTGCCAGCACTCCTACGCCTAGGAGCACCGGGGAGCTGTTTTTT	CASTPTPRSTGELFF
NA	TRBV5-8	NA	TRBJ1-1	TGTGCCAGCAGCTTGACAAGCAATAGCGCTGAAGCTTTCTTT	CASSLTSNSAEAFF
NA	TRBV2	NA	TRBJ1-1	TGTGCCAGCAGGGAATTCACAGGGATGAACACTGAAGCTTTCTTT	CASREFTGMNTEAFF
NA	TRBV6-6	NA	TRBJ2-1	TGTGCCAGCAGTTACTCCCAGGCGAGCTACAATGAGCAGTTCTTC	CASSYSQASYNEQFF
NA	TRBV6-5	TRBD1	TRBJ1-2	TGTGCCAGCAGTCCCGGGACAGGGGGCTATGGCTACACCTTC	CASSPGTGGYGYTF
NA	TRBV14	NA	TRBJ1-6	TGTGCCAGCAGCCAAGACCCGAGTCGAAAGCTCTCCTATAATTCACCCCTCCACTTT	CASSQDPSRKLSYNSPLHF
NA	TRBV19	NA	TRBJ1-5	TGTGCCAGTAGTATATCAGGGGACAATCAGCCCCAGCATTTT	CASSISGDNQPQHF
NA	TRBV20-1	TRBD1	TRBJ2-7	TGCAGTGCGTCGGGACAGCGTGAGCAGTACTTC	CSASGQREQYF
NA	TRBV28	TRBD2	TRBJ2-3	TGTGCCAGCAGGCGTTCTAGCGGGGGGAATACGCAGTATTTT	CASRRSSGGNTQYF
NA	TRBV9	TRBD2	TRBJ2-1	TGTGCCAGCAGCGTAGCTCGGGGGGGTTCCTACAATGAGCAGTTCTTC	CASSVARGGSYNEQFF
NA	TRBV7-9	TRBD1	TRBJ2-6	TGTGCCAGCAGCCCGACAGGGTACTCTGGGGCCAACGTCCTGACTTTC	CASSPTGYSGANVLTF
NA	TRBV4-1	NA	TRBJ2-7	TGCGCCAGCAGCCACCCCGCTACGGGGAACAGCGAGCAGTACTTC	CASSHPATGNSEQYF
NA	TRBV5-6	TRBD1	TRBJ2-7	TGTGCCAGCAGCCACGGGACAGGGAAAGTCAACGAGCAGTACTTC	CASSHGTGKVNEQYF
NA	TRBV12-3/TRBV12-4	NA	TRBJ1-6	TGTGCCAGTGGTGGGGGCCCGCCACCCCTCCACTTT	CASGGGPPPLHF
NA	TRBV10-2	NA	TRBJ2-7	TGCGCCAGCAGTGAGCGGCAGGGGATCTACGAGCAGTACTTC	CASSERQGIYEQYF
NA	TRBV11-2	NA	TRBJ1-2	TGTGCCAGCTCAACAGCTAACTATGGCTACACCTTC	CASSTANYGYTF
once	TRBV5-5	TRBD1	TRBJ1-2	TGTGCCAGCAGCTCGGACAGGGGAGGGGCCTATGGCTACACCTTC	CASSSDRGGAYGYTF
NA	TRBV13	TRBD2	TRBJ2-3	TGTGCCAGCAGTCTACGGGGACTAGCGGGGAGATCGGATACGCAGTATTTT	CASSLRGLAGRSDTQYF
NA	TRBV7-9	NA	TRBJ1-1	TGTGCCAGCAGCTTACTTGGACAGCCAGTAGCTTTCTTT	CASSLLGQPVAFF
NA	TRBV6-5	NA	TRBJ1-2	TGTGCCAGCAGTTACTCCATCCTAGGAAACTATGGCTACACCTTC	CASSYSILGNYGYTF
NA	TRBV5-6	NA	TRBJ1-1	TGTGCCAGCAGCATAACAGGAATCGCTGAAGCTTTCTTT	CASSITGIAEAFF
NA	TRBV5-4	TRBD1	TRBJ2-2	TGTGCCAGCAGCTTCGCAGGGGGAGAAGACACCGGGGAGCTGTTTTTT	CASSFAGGEDTGELFF
NA	TRBV11-2	TRBD1	TRBJ1-3	TGTGCCAGCAGCTTGGGACAGGCTATAGAAAACACCATATATTTT	CASSLGQAIENTIYF
NA	TRBV28	TRBD1	TRBJ1-2	TGTGCCAGCAGTTTATGGGGGGGGACAGGGACGAACGGCTACACCTTC	CASSLWGGTGTNGYTF
NA	TRBV5-8	NA	TRBJ2-1	TGTGCCATCTCAGACAGGTCCGCCTACAATGAGCAGTTCTTC	CAISDRSAYNEQFF
NA	TRBV19	NA	TRBJ2-1	TGTGCCACCTCCAAGGGGCCTCAAGCCGTCAATGAGCAGTTCTTC	CATSKGPQAVNEQFF
once	TRBV4-3	TRBD1	TRBJ1-2	TGCGCCAGCAGCCAAGAAGGGGACAGGAGATATGGCTACACCTTC	CASSQEGDRRYGYTF
NA	TRBV10-3	NA	TRBJ1-2	TGTGCCATCAGTGACTCGAGGGTTACTCAAGGCTACACCTTC	CAISDSRVTQGYTF
NA	TRBV5-1	NA	TRBJ1-5	TGCGCCAGCAGCCGGCAGGGTGATCAGCCCCAGCATTTT	CASSRQGDQPQHF
NA	TRBV5-4	TRBD1	TRBJ2-3	TGTGCCAGCAGCTTTAAGGGACAGGGGTTTGGAGATACGCAGTATTTT	CASSFKGQGFGDTQYF
NA	TRBV25-1	NA	TRBJ1-5	TGTGCCAGCAGTGAATCGGGGAATCAGCCCCAGCATTTT	CASSESGNQPQHF
NA	TRBV3-1/TRBV3-2	TRBD2	TRBJ2-3	TGTGCCAGCAGCAGACTTGGGGGGGGGACAGATACGCAGTATTTT	CASSRLGGGTDTQYF
NA	TRBV27	TRBD2	TRBJ2-3	TGTGCCAGCAAAAGGCCTAGCGGCAAAGATACGCAGTATTTT	CASKRPSGKDTQYF